The present T cell receptor beta chain was sequenced within a study of cytomegalovirus exposure and HLA in healthy donors. The PCR made use of 60 Vbeta and 13 Jbeta primers. The data were produced by immunoSEQ multiplex PCR, yet TCRdb's version contains in-frame clones alone and is incomplete. Of fewer than 150,000 clones in the sample, approximately 80% were seen once. A few counts support this clone. The receptor comes from a male donor in good health and CMV-seronegative. The specimen was PBMCs.

The CDR3 DNA reads as TGTGCCAGCAGGCCAGGGGTCGGGGTGGTCCTGACTTTC. Amino acid sequence: CASRPGVGVVLTF. The rearrangement joins TRBV7-8 to TRBJ2-6; a weak D match, TRBD1 (6 bases). From germline, CDR1 is SGHVS and CDR2 FQNEAQ. V shed 6 bases and J shed 13 bases, with 16 bases lying between them. CDR3 length equals 13 residues.